A selection of T cell receptor beta chains follows, all from one sample in a study of cytomegalovirus exposure and HLA in healthy donors. The protocol was immunoSEQ multiplex PCR, while the TCRdb copy is restricted to in-frame clones and leaves out a portion. This sample has 130,000 or so clones, with around 83% found just once. Sequences were obtained from PBMCs. Source of these receptors: a woman between 18 and 29 years old in good health and CMV-seropositive. Each CDR3 is given with its conserved first and last residue. Fields, in order: J gene, clone size, V gene, D gene, CDR3 DNA, CDR3 protein. A D gene is named only where the DNA matches it firmly. Some rows mark clone size as missing; the rest say once, few, many or name a class of expanded clone.

TRBJ1-4 . TRBV21-1 . TGTGCCAGCGTCGAAACCGGGACAGAGGGGGAAAAACTGTTTTTT CASVETGTEGEKLFF
TRBJ2-7 . TRBV11-2 TRBD2 TGTGCCAGCAGCTTAGGGGAGGGACTAGTTTACGAGCAGTACTTC CASSLGEGLVYEQYF
TRBJ2-7 . TRBV6-5 . TGTGCCAGCAGTTATTTTGGCGGGGACGTCTCCTACGAGCAGTACTTC CASSYFGGDVSYEQYF
TRBJ2-5 . TRBV2 . TGTGCCAGCAGTGTCGGAGCCCAAGAGACCCAGTACTTC CASSVGAQETQYF
TRBJ2-6 . TRBV2 . TGTGCCAGCAACCCAGGGGTGGGTTCTGGGGCCAACGTCCTGACTTTC CASNPGVGSGANVLTF
TRBJ2-5 . TRBV15 TRBD2 TGTGCCACCAGCAGAGGTGACGGGGGGGGAGAGACCCAGTACTTC CATSRGDGGGETQYF
TRBJ2-3 . TRBV7-7 . TGTGCCAGCAGCTTTAGCAGACGGAGCGGAGATACGCAGTATTTT CASSFSRRSGDTQYF
TRBJ2-3 . TRBV10-3 TRBD2 TGTGCCATCAGTGATTGGGAGCGGGGGGGCACAGATACGCAGTATTTT CAISDWERGGTDTQYF
TRBJ2-6 . TRBV9 . TGTGCCAGCAGCGTAAGGGGCTCTGGGGCCAACGTCCTGACTTTC CASSVRGSGANVLTF
TRBJ1-1 . TRBV7-9 . TGTGCCAGCAGCTTAGACAGGGCGGGCACTGAAGCTTTCTTT CASSLDRAGTEAFF
TRBJ2-2 . TRBV11-2 TRBD2 TGTGCCAGCAGCCTTAGCGGGGGGCGCACCGGGGAGCTGTTTTTT CASSLSGGRTGELFF
TRBJ2-1 few TRBV5-1 . TGCGCCAGCAGCTTGCGACTAGAGGGAAACAATGAGCAGTTCTTC CASSLRLEGNNEQFF